The next 20 T cell receptor beta chains were all read from a single sample in a study of Ad26.COV2.S vaccination and SARS-CoV-2 variants (dated by TCRdb to 2020 to 2023). The library came from the immunoSEQ multiplex PCR assay. This is the immuneACCESS table as TCRdb keeps it, with only in-frame sequences that have V and J called. A part of the clones is gone; compared with another copy, unresolved V genes explain less than half, and the rest is unexplained. This sample lists 350,000 to 550,000 clones; 89% were detected once. Over 2.5% of the sample goes to the ten largest clones. Taken with the paper, the label for treatment or condition translates to: roughly 20 received Ad26.COV2.S at low or high dose, single or two shots; several received placebo; per-sample allocation not given. Repertoires of vaccine and placebo recipients were sequenced from samples collected on day 63 after the first injection.

The material sequenced was peripheral blood, taken in a trial of Ad26.COV2.S vaccine versus placebo. The receptors were sampled from a person aged 18 to 65 who received the Ad26.COV2.S COVID-19 vaccine or a placebo.

V is TRBV27 and J is TRBJ1-1; possibly TRBD1 for D (5 bases). The germline V gene has CDR1 MNHEY and CDR2 SMNVEV (reference sequence). The CDR3 is 13 residues long. The V end lost 5 bases, the J end lost 6 bases, and 13 bases lay between the germline ends. This CDR3 reads CASSPWMGAEAFF. CDR3 DNA: TGTGCCAGCAGTCCCTGGATGGGGGCTGAAGCTTTCTTT.

The rearrangement joins TRBV20-1 to TRBJ2-5; D is uncertain. CDR3 length: 12 residues. V was clipped by 3 bases and J by 4 bases, with 9 bases between them. Germline V lookup: CDR1 DFQATT, CDR2 SNEGSKA (reference sequence). CDR3 bases: TGCAGTGCTAGTGGGCCGGCAGAGACCCAGTACTTC. It codes for CSASGPAETQYF.

V gene TRBV10-3 combines with J gene TRBJ1-1, with D possibly being TRBD1 (5 bases). The CDR3 spans 16 residues. Germline V gives CDR1 ENHRY, CDR2 SYGVKD. V dropped 6 bases and J dropped 3 bases, with 20 bases sitting between them. Here the CDR3 DNA reads TGTGCCATCAGATCTCAGGGTGGGCAAATGGACACTGAAGCTTTCTTT. Translating it yields CAIRSQGGQMDTEAFF.

This clone appeared once. The CDR3 loop is CASSPRGGTSGIQPQHF. The CDR3 DNA reads TGTGCCAGCTCACCCCGGGGCGGAACATCGGGTATTCAGCCCCAGCATTTT. This sequence joins TRBV18 and TRBJ1-5; D is perhaps TRBD1 (5 bases). The length of the CDR3 is 17 residues. Germline-derived CDR1 and CDR2 are KGHSH and LQKENI. The V gene lost 3 bases and the J gene lost 6 bases, with 21 bases spanning the gap.

The chain recombines TRBV27 with TRBJ2-7, with D perhaps matching TRBD2 (5 bases). The CDR3 is 13 amino acids. CDR1 and CDR2 (germline): MNHEY, SMNVEV (reference sequence). Deletions cut 3 bases from V and 3 bases from J, with 9 bases between. In DNA form, the CDR3 reads TGTGCCAGCAGTTTGGAGGTCGGCTACGAGCAGTACGTC. Translating it yields CASSLEVGYEQYV.

J is TRBJ1-2 and V is TRBV19, with 7 bases fitting TRBD1. V lost 1 base and J lost 8; bases outside the gene matches: 7. The CDR3 is 14 residues long. Germline V CDR1 and CDR2: LNHDA, SQIVND (reference sequence). CDR3 DNA sequence: TGTGCCAGTAGTATAGCGTCAGGGGGGAACGGCTACACCTTC. Translation: CASSIASGGNGYTF.

This clone was picked up one time. The chain joins TRBV24-1 to TRBJ2-2; D call uncertain. The V and J ends lost 4 bases and 5 bases respectively, with 10 bases between them. Germline V gene data show CDR1 as KGHDR and CDR2 as SFDVKD. CDR3 length equals 14 residues. The CDR3 bases are TGTGCCACCAGTGACCCGCGGCAAACCGGGGAGCTGTTTTTT. Protein product: CATSDPRQTGELFF.

The rearrangement joins TRBV2 to TRBJ2-7; a possible D gene is TRBD1 (6 bases). Trimming cost V 5 bases and J 2 bases, with 7 bases left between them. CDR1 SNHLY and CDR2 FYNNEI come from the germline V gene. The CDR3 has 12 amino acids. CDR3 protein: CASSRTAYEQYF. In DNA form, the CDR3 reads TGTGCCAGCAGTCGGACAGCCTACGAGCAGTACTTC.

The rearrangement uses TRBV5-4 and TRBJ2-5; TRBD1 is a possible D gene (6 bases). The V and J ends lost 6 bases and 5 bases respectively, with 14 bases between them. CDR1 is SGHNT, CDR2 YYREEE, per germline (reference sequence). The CDR3 has 13 residues. DNA of the CDR3: TGTGCCAGCACCAGACAGGAATCCGAGACCCAGTACTTC. It is translated as CASTRQESETQYF.

This sequence joins TRBV19 and TRBJ2-3, with 8 bases aligning to TRBD1. The CDR3 is made up of 16 amino acids. Germline assignment: CDR1 LNHDA and CDR2 SQIVND (reference sequence). V lost 6 bases to trimming and J lost 2 bases; unmatched junction nucleotides: 10. The CDR3 bases are TGTGCCAGTAGCCGTCGGACAGGGTGGAACACAGATACGCAGTATTTT. It translates to CASSRRTGWNTDTQYF.

The rearrangement joins TRBV30 to TRBJ1-1, with D unclear. Trimming stripped 5 bases from V and 4 bases from J, with 14 bases between. CDR1 is GTSNPN and CDR2 is SVGIG in the germline V gene (reference sequence). This CDR3 comprises 13 residues. The CDR3 DNA reads as TGTGCCTGGTCTTCCATGGGCGGCACTGAAGCTTTCTTT. Amino acid sequence: CAWSSMGGTEAFF.

This clone was recorded only once. V and J are TRBV18 and TRBJ2-3; the match to TRBD2 covers 9 bases. CDR3 length: 17 amino acids. Germline CDR1 reads KGHSH; CDR2 reads LQKENI. V shed 0 bases and J 2 bases; nucleotides not matched to a gene: 6. The CDR3: CASSPPGPSGNTDTQYF. The CDR3 DNA follows: TGTGCCAGCTCACCACCGGGGCCTAGCGGGAACACAGATACGCAGTATTTT.

The chain couples TRBV27 to TRBJ2-3; D possibly uses TRBD1 or TRBD2 (5 bases each). CDR1 is MNHEY, CDR2 SMNVEV, per germline (reference sequence). Trimming cost V 3 bases and J 2 bases, with 9 bases left between them. The CDR3 is 14 residues long. This CDR3 reads CASSFHGATDTQYF. The CDR3 nucleotides are TGTGCCAGCAGTTTTCACGGGGCCACAGATACGCAGTATTTT.

About this clone itself: At the DNA level, this CDR3 is encoded by other sequences in the same sample as well. This rearrangement joins TRBV7-9 to TRBJ1-1, with D maybe TRBD1 (5 bases). CDR3 length equals 13 residues. Trimming stripped 1 base from V and 6 bases from J, with 9 bases between. Germline V gene sequence: CDR1 SEHNR, CDR2 FQNEAQ (reference sequence). CDR3 residues: CASSLDRGAEAFF. CDR3 sequence (DNA): TGTGCCAGCAGCTTAGATAGGGGCGCTGAAGCTTTCTTT.

V is TRBV27 and J is TRBJ1-1, with D possibly TRBD1 on 6 matching bases. CDR3 size: 15 residues. Germline values: CDR1 MNHEY, CDR2 SMNVEV (reference sequence). Trimming took 8 bases from V and 1 from J, leaving 17 bases between them. As DNA, the CDR3 is TGTGCCAGCGCGTTCCTGGGGGCTACGAACACTGAAGCTTTCTTT. Protein product: CASAFLGATNTEAFF.

The rearrangement links TRBV6-6 to TRBJ2-7; D call uncertain. Trimming removed 3 bases at V and 5 bases at J, with 17 bases between. Germline-derived CDR1 and CDR2 are MNHNY and SVGAGI (reference sequence). The CDR3 has 15 residues. CDR3 region: CASSYSRERLDEQYV. The CDR3 DNA reads TGTGCCAGCAGTTATTCGCGCGAGCGTCTCGACGAGCAGTACGTC.

V and J are TRBV7-2 and TRBJ2-7; D ambiguous. Germline-derived CDR1 and CDR2 are SGHTA and FQGNSA. The V end lost 3 bases, the J end lost 2 bases, and 11 bases lay between the germline ends. This CDR3 region has 14 residues. CDR3 region: CASSLNRGTYEQYF. CDR3 in DNA: TGTGCCAGCAGCTTGAACCGAGGAACCTACGAGCAGTACTTC.

The V and J genes are TRBV15 and TRBJ2-7, with a possible D match to TRBD2 (5 bases). V was cut by 1 base and J by 7 bases, with 20 bases left in between. The CDR3 is made up of 16 amino acids. Germline V CDR1 and CDR2: LNHNV, YYDKDF (reference sequence). The CDR3 here is CATSRGQREVSGEQYV. The CDR3 DNA is TGTGCCACCAGCAGAGGTCAGCGAGAAGTTTCGGGGGAGCAGTACGTC.

To note about this clone: The identical CDR3 is also encoded by other nucleotide sequences in the sample. The chain is built from TRBV7-6 and TRBJ2-3; possibly TRBD2 for D (5 bases). Germline CDR1 and CDR2: SGHVS and FNYEAQ. V was trimmed by 5 bases and J by 2 bases, leaving 11 bases between them. The CDR3 extends over 14 amino acids. The DNA of the CDR3 is TGTGCCAGCAGCCGGAGCGGACCCACAGATACGCAGTATTTT. This codes for CASSRSGPTDTQYF. Full variable domain (rest looked up from reference TRBV7-6 and TRBJ2-3): GAGVSQSPRYKVTKRGQDVALRCDPISGHVSLYWYRQALGQGPEFLTYFNYEAQQDKSGLPNDRFSAERPEGSISTLTIQRTEQRDSAMYRCASSRSGPTDTQYFGPGTRLTVL.

The chain is built from TRBV7-9 and TRBJ2-1; 9 positions agree with TRBD2. Germline values: CDR1 SEHNR, CDR2 FQNEAQ (reference sequence). Trimming cost V 2 bases and J 4 bases; bases outside gene matches: 3. The CDR3 has 15 amino acids. CDR3 in amino acids: CASSLTSGYYNEQFF. CDR3 coding DNA: TGTGCCAGCAGCTTAACTAGCGGGTATTACAATGAGCAGTTCTTC.